These T cell receptor beta chains were read from a single sample in a study of blood T cell repertoires in COVID-19. TCRdb keeps only in-frame clones here, not all; method: immunoSEQ multiplex PCR. The sample contains approximately 70,000 clones, around two thirds of which appear only once. Sequencing was done on a sample of PBMCs or T cells enriched from blood (not recorded which). These TCRs come from a woman in her sixties or seventies who had been exposed to COVID-19. The CDR3 runs from the conserved cysteine through the conserved F or W. The D gene is left open where the match is weak. Where a row states a size, it is once, few, many or the class of an expanded clone; other rows omit it.

abundance | d_gene | j_gene | v_gene | CDR3nt | CDR3aa
. | TRBD2 | TRBJ2-1 | TRBV6-1 | TGTGCCAGCAGTGATAATGGACTAGCGGGAGGGCAGTTCTTC | CASSDNGLAGGQFF
. | TRBD1 | TRBJ1-5 | TRBV19 | TGTGCCAGTAGCCGAGACAGGGGGCAAATGGAACAGCCCCAGCATTTT | CASSRDRGQMEQPQHF
. | TRBD1 | TRBJ2-4 | TRBV19 | TGTGCCACCTCTGACCCCGCAGGGGGTAAAAACATTCAGTACTTC | CATSDPAGGKNIQYF
. | TRBD2 | TRBJ2-4 | TRBV2 | TGTGCCAGCATGGAGCGGGAGGGAAACATTCAGTACTTC | CASMEREGNIQYF
. | . | TRBJ1-1 | TRBV5-8 | TGTGCCAGCAGCTCTCTCTCAGTGAACACTGAAGCTTTCTTT | CASSSLSVNTEAFF
. | TRBD1 | TRBJ1-3 | TRBV28 | TGTGCCAGCAGGACAGGGGCTGGAAACACCATATATTTT | CASRTGAGNTIYF
. | TRBD1 | TRBJ1-3 | TRBV5-1 | TGCGCCAGCAGCTACAATTGGGACAGTGGAAACACCATATATTTT | CASSYNWDSGNTIYF
. | . | TRBJ1-6 | TRBV6-5 | TGTGCCAGCAGCGTCGCCCCGCGGGACCATTCACCCCTCCACTTT | CASSVAPRDHSPLHF
. | TRBD2 | TRBJ2-1 | TRBV11-2 | TGTGCCAGCAGCACCCAAGCGGGAGGGGGGTTCAATGAGCAGTTCTTC | CASSTQAGGGFNEQFF
. | TRBD1 | TRBJ1-4 | TRBV2 | TGTGCCAGTTCCCGGGACAGGGGATTGGGAACTAATGAAAAACTGTTTTTT | CASSRDRGLGTNEKLFF
. | . | TRBJ1-2 | TRBV30 | TGTGCCGACGGGGAACCAGTCGGTAACTATGGCTACACCTTC | CADGEPVGNYGYTF
. | . | TRBJ2-1 | TRBV6-1 | TGTGCCAGCAGTGAAGTCAGCGGAGTGTCCTACAATGAGCAGTTCTTC | CASSEVSGVSYNEQFF
. | . | TRBJ2-1 | TRBV9 | TGTGCCAGCAGCGTAGAATCGCGGGACTACAATGAGCAGTTCTTC | CASSVESRDYNEQFF
once | . | TRBJ1-1 | TRBV27 | TGTGCCAGCAGTTTATCGATTGGGGCAGGGGTGCGAGCTTTCTTT | CASSLSIGAGVRAFF
. | . | TRBJ1-1 | TRBV2 | TGTGCCAGCAGTTGGCGGGAGATGAACACTGAAGCTTTCTTT | CASSWREMNTEAFF
. | . | TRBJ2-7 | TRBV5-6 | TGTGCCAGCAGCTTTAGGAGGGGCGGGGAGCAGTACTTC | CASSFRRGGEQYF
once | TRBD1 | TRBJ2-7 | TRBV6-4 | TGTGCCTTCCGGACAGGGTGCGTCGAGCAGTACTTC | CAFRTGCVEQYF
. | . | TRBJ1-2 | TRBV5-8 | TGTGCCAGCACCCCCGGGACACGATTATACTATGGCTACACCTTC | CASTPGTRLYYGYTF
. | . | TRBJ1-1 | TRBV7-8 | TGTGCCAGCAGCTTAGAGGAGGCAAGGAGCACTGAAGCTTTCTTT | CASSLEEARSTEAFF
. | . | TRBJ1-6 | TRBV9 | TGTGCCAGCAGCGTGAGTGGTTCTTCACCCCTCCACTTT | CASSVSGSSPLHF